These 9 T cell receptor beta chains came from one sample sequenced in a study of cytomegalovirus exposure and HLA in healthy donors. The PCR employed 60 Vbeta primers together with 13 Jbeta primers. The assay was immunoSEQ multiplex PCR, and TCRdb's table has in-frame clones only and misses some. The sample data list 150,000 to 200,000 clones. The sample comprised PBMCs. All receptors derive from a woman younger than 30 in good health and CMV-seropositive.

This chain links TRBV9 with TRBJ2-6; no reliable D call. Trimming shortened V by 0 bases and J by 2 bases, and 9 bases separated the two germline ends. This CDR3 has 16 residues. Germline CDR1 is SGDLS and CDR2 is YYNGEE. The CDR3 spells CASSVAERAGANVLTF. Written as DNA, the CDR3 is TGTGCCAGCAGCGTAGCTGAACGAGCTGGGGCCAACGTCCTGACTTTC.

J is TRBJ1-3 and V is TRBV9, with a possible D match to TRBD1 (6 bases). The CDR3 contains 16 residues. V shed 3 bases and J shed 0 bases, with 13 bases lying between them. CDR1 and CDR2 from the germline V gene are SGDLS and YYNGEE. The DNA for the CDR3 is TGTGCCAGCAGCGCTGCGGGGGGCAGCTCTGGAAACACCATATATTTT. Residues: CASSAAGGSSGNTIYF.

CDR3 sequence reads: CASGGGGMRLNEQYF. The CDR3 DNA reads TGTGCCAGCGGGGGGGGCGGGATGAGGCTGAACGAGCAGTACTTC. The genes are TRBV6-5 and TRBJ2-7, with D possibly being TRBD2 (7 bases). The V gene lost 8 bases and the J gene lost 5 bases, with 22 bases spanning the gap. Germline lookup yields CDR1 MNHEY and CDR2 SVGAGI. CDR3 length: 15 amino acids.

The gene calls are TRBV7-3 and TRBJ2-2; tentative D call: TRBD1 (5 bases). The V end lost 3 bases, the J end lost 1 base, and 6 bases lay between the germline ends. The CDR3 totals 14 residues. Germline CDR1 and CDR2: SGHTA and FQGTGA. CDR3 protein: CASSLTENTGELFF. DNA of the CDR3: TGTGCCAGCAGCTTGACAGAGAACACCGGGGAGCTGTTTTTT.

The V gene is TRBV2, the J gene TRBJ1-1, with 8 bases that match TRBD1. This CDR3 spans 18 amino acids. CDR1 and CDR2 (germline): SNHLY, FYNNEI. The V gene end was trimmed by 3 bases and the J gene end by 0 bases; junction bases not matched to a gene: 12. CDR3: CASSDKRQGAGMNTEAFF. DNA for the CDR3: TGTGCCAGCAGTGATAAGAGGCAGGGGGCGGGAATGAACACTGAAGCTTTCTTT.

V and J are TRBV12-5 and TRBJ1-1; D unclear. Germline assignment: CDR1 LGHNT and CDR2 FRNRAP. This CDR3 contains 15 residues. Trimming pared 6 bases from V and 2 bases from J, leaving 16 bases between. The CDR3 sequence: CASGLSGNINTEAFF. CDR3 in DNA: TGTGCTAGTGGCCTATCAGGAAACATTAACACTGAAGCTTTCTTT. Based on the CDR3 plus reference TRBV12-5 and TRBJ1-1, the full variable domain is DARVTQTPRHKVTEMGQEVTMRCQPILGHNTVFWYRQTMMQGLELLAYFRNRAPLDDSGMPKDRFSAEMPDATLATLKIQPSEPRDSAVYFCASGLSGNINTEAFFGQGTRLTVV.

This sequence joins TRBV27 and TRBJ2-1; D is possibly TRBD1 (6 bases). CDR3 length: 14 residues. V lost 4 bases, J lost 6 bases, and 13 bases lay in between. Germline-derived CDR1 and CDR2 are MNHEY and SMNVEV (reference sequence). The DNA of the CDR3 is TGTGCCAGCAGTTCCACTACAGGGTTCAATGAGCAGTTCTTC. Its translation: CASSSTTGFNEQFF.

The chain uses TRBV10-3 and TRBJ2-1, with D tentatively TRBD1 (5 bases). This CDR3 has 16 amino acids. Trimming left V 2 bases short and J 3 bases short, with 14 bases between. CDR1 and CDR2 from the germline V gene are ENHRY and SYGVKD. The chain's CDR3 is CAISERGRGSYNEQFF. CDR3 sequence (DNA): TGTGCCATCAGTGAGAGGGGAAGGGGCAGCTACAATGAGCAGTTCTTC.

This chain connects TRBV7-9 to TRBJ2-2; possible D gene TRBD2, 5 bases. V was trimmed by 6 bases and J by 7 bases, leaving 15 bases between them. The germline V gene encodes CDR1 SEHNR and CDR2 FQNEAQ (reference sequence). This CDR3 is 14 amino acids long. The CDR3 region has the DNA TGTGCCAGCAGTACGGAGGCGAACGTCGGGGAGCTGTTTTTT. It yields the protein CASSTEANVGELFF.